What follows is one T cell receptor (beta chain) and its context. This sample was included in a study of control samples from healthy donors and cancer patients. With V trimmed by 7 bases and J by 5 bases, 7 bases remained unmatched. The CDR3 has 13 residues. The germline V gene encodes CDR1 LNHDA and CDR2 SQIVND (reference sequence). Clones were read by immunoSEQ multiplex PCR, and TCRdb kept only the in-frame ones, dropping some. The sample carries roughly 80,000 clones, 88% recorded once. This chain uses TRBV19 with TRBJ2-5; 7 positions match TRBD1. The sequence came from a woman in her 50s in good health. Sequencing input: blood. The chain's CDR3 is CASTGTAGETQYF. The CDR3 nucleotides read TGTGCCAGTACTGGGACAGCAGGGGAGACCCAGTACTTC.